The rows below give T cell receptor beta chains drawn from one sample of a study of Ad26.COV2.S vaccination and SARS-CoV-2 variants. Generated by immunoSEQ multiplex PCR, the TCRdb table keeps only in-frame clones and is missing some. Of 430,000 or so clones in the sample, 90% are singletons; the top ten hold 12%. This sample comprised peripheral blood, obtained in a trial of Ad26.COV2.S vaccine versus placebo. The receptors originated from a person aged 18-60 years who received the Ad26.COV2.S COVID-19 vaccine or a placebo. CDR3s include the opening cysteine and the closing phenylalanine or tryptophan. The order of the fields is D gene, clone size, V gene, J gene, CDR3 DNA, CDR3 protein. A D gene is named only where the DNA matches it firmly. Clone size is shown for a subset of rows, as once, few, many or a class of expanded clone.

-	-	TRBV18	TRBJ2-5	TGTGCCAGCTCACCCGGGCCAGGGCCCCAAGAGACCCAGTACTTC	CASSPGPGPQETQYF
TRBD2	few	TRBV4-3	TRBJ2-2	TGCGCCAGCGGACCGGGACTAGCGTTAGTAAGGACCGGGGAGCTGTTTTTT	CASGPGLALVRTGELFF
-	-	TRBV7-6	TRBJ2-1	TGTGCCAGCAGCTCCTTGTTTACAGGGAACAATGAGCAGTTCTTC	CASSSLFTGNNEQFF
-	-	TRBV7-2	TRBJ2-7	TGTGCCAGCAGCTTTGTGGGGCAAACCTACGAGCAGTACTTC	CASSFVGQTYEQYF
-	-	TRBV27	TRBJ2-7	TGTGCCAGCAGTTTTCAGGGTTCGCACGAGCAGTACTTC	CASSFQGSHEQYF
-	-	TRBV10-2	TRBJ2-3	TGCGCCAGCAGTAGGAGCGGAGTGGGGGATACGCAGTATTTT	CASSRSGVGDTQYF
TRBD1	once	TRBV28	TRBJ1-1	TGTGCCAGCACCTCAGGGGGCCTGTGGGCTGAAGCTTTCTTT	CASTSGGLWAEAFF
-	-	TRBV27	TRBJ2-1	TGTGCCATCTGGGGGTTCAATGAGCAGTTCTTC	CAIWGFNEQFF
-	-	TRBV19	TRBJ2-7	TGTGCCAGTAGTATTGGGTCCGGACCCTACGAGCAGTACTTC	CASSIGSGPYEQYF
-	-	TRBV5-6	TRBJ2-1	TGTGCCAGCAGCTTAGGCGTTACCTACAATGAGCAGTTCTTC	CASSLGVTYNEQFF
TRBD2	-	TRBV10-2	TRBJ2-1	TGCGCCAGCAGTGAGCCAACTAGCGGGAGTACCTACAATGAGCAGTTCTTC	CASSEPTSGSTYNEQFF
-	-	TRBV4-1	TRBJ1-6	TGCGCCAGCAGCCAAGTCCTGGTCCCCCAGCCTTGGGGAGCAGATAATTCACCCCTCCACTTT	CASSQVLVPQPWGADNSPLHF
TRBD2	-	TRBV5-8	TRBJ2-1	TGTGCCAGCAGCTTGGCACTAGCGGACTCCTACAATGAGCAGTTCTTC	CASSLALADSYNEQFF
TRBD1	-	TRBV7-9	TRBJ1-2	TGTGCCAGCAGCCCTCCCGGGACAGCGAACTATGGCTACACCTTC	CASSPPGTANYGYTF
-	-	TRBV5-6	TRBJ2-3	TGTGCCAGCAGCTTAGTGGGCACAGATACGCAGTATTTT	CASSLVGTDTQYF
-	-	TRBV3-1/TRBV3-2	TRBJ1-1	TGTGCCAGCAGCCCTCGCCGGGATGGAGGGGCTTTCTTT	CASSPRRDGGAFF
TRBD2	-	TRBV5-1	TRBJ2-2	TGCGCCAGCAGCCCGCTTACTAGCGGGAGGTCCGGGGAGCTGTTTTTT	CASSPLTSGRSGELFF
-	-	TRBV6-5	TRBJ2-2	TGTGCCAGCAGTTACTCGCTGGGAACCGGGGAGCTGTTTTTT	CASSYSLGTGELFF
TRBD1	-	TRBV19	TRBJ1-2	TGTGCCGTTGAAACCTCGGACAGGGGGAACTATGGCTACACCTTC	CAVETSDRGNYGYTF
-	-	TRBV20-1	TRBJ2-1	TGCAGTGCTAGTAGTGAGCACTCCTACAATGAGCAGTTCTTC	CSASSEHSYNEQFF
TRBD1	-	TRBV4-2	TRBJ2-7	TGTGCCAGCAGCCAAGTTTCTGGGACAGGGCGCTCCTACGAGCAGTACTTC	CASSQVSGTGRSYEQYF
-	-	TRBV5-3	TRBJ1-2	TGTGCCAGACGCCCGGGGACCGCCGGTAGGGGGGGCGGGGGCTACACCTTC	CARRPGTAGRGGGGYTF
TRBD1	-	TRBV5-4	TRBJ2-1	TGTGCCAGCAGCTTGCCCCCGCAGGGGGCTTTGAATGAGCAGTTCTTC	CASSLPPQGALNEQFF
-	-	TRBV27	TRBJ2-4	TGTGCCAGCATTCCGGGACGTCTAGCCAAAAACATTCAGTACTTC	CASIPGRLAKNIQYF
TRBD1	once	TRBV12-5	TRBJ2-2	TGTGCTAGTGGAACACCGGGACAGGGGGCGCATAACGGGGAGCTGTTTTTT	CASGTPGQGAHNGELFF
-	-	TRBV2	TRBJ2-7	TGTGCCAGCTCTCCTAACTTGGCGGACTACGAGCAGTACTTC	CASSPNLADYEQYF
TRBD1	-	TRBV7-9	TRBJ2-7	TGTGCCAGCAGCTTAGTAGGGGGCTTAACCTACGAGCAGTACTTC	CASSLVGGLTYEQYF
TRBD1	-	TRBV10-3	TRBJ1-4	TGTGCCATCAGTGACTCCGGGACAGGGAGGGAAAAACTGTTTTTT	CAISDSGTGREKLFF
-	-	TRBV4-1	TRBJ1-3	TGCGCCAGCAGCCAACCCCGGGGGGTAACTGGAAACACCATATATTTT	CASSQPRGVTGNTIYF
-	-	TRBV5-6	TRBJ1-5	TGTGCCAGCAGCTTGGCGGGGGAGGGAAGCAATCAGCCCCAGCATTTT	CASSLAGEGSNQPQHF
-	-	TRBV11-2	TRBJ1-2	TGTGCCAGCAGCCCAGGGAGTAAATTTGGCTACACCTTC	CASSPGSKFGYTF
TRBD2	-	TRBV2	TRBJ2-3	TGTGCCAGCAAGCTAGCGGGAGATACGCAGTATTTT	CASKLAGDTQYF
-	-	TRBV14	TRBJ2-1	TGTGCCAGCAGCCTATTCGCCGGACGGAGCTCCTACAATGAGCAGTTCTTC	CASSLFAGRSSYNEQFF